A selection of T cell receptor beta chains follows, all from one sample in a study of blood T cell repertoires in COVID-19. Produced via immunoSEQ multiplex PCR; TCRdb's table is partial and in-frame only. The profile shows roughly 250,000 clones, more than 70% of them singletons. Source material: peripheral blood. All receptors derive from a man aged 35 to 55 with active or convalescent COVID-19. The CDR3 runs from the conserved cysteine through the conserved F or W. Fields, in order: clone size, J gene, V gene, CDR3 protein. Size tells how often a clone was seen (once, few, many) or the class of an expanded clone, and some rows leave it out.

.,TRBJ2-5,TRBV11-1,CASSLALGLAGKETQYF
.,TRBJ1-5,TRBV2,CASSLAAGPQPQHF
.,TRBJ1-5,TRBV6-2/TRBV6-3,CASSFQGQPQHF
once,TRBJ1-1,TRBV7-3,CASSLMANTEAFF
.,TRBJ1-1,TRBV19,CASSIVAGNTEAFF
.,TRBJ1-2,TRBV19,CATQTGPPNYGYTF
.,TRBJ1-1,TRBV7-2,CASSLGPRGLRTEAFF
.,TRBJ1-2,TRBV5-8,CASSPTGGVYGYTF
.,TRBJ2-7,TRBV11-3,CASSDRDSSYEQYF
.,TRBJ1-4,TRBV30,CAADTGTNEKLFF
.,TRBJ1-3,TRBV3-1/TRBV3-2,CASSQDSGTAGNTIYF
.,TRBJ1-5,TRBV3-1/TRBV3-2,CASSQGDGGGRLRNQPQHF